This T cell receptor beta chain was recovered during a study of T cells in Graves' hyperthyroidism and ophthalmopathy. V was clipped by 5 bases and J by 5 bases, with 22 bases between them. Looked up from germline, CDR1 is SGHTA and CDR2 is FQGNSA. CDR3 length: 16 amino acids. This sample holds PBMCs from approximately 10 ml fresh peripheral blood. Amplified TCR beta CDR3 regions derived from RNA transcripts. The TCR CDR3 was amplified in a first-round RT-PCR using the HTBI primer set. Each CDR3 protein gets one entry after TCRdb re-called the multiplex PCR reads with MiXCR. There are nearly 750,000 distinct CDR3 sequences in the sample; approximately 40% occur only once, and around a third lies in the top ten.

Sequencing was performed on blood. This clonotype was obtained from a woman between 35 and 50 years old with Graves' hyperthyroidism. The chain recombines TRBV7-2 with TRBJ2-7; D tentatively fits TRBD1 or TRBD2 (5 bases each). In DNA form, the CDR3 reads TGTGCCAGCAGCCAAGGGGCCCATACGAGGGGAGACGAGCAGTACTTC. It is translated as CASSQGAHTRGDEQYF. Filled out from reference TRBV7-2 and TRBJ2-7, the complete variable domain reads GAGVSQSPSNKVTEKGKDVELRCDPISGHTALYWYRQSLGQGLEFLIYFQGNSAPDKSGLPSDRFSAERTGGSVSTLTIQRTQQEDSAVYLCASSQGAHTRGDEQYFGPGTRLTVT.